This TCR beta chain was recorded in a study of a mutant IDH1 vaccine in newly diagnosed glioma. Data came from immunoSEQ multiplex PCR; TCRdb stores just in-frame clones and leaves some out. Here the sample spans tens of thousands of clones, over 75% being singletons. Stated time point: baseline, week 1 (first vaccination visit). Treatment indicated: pre-vaccination baseline after standard-of-care therapy. V lost 1 base and J lost 3, with 16 bases in between. The CDR3 runs to 16 residues. CDR1 is LNHDA and CDR2 is SQIVND in the germline V gene (reference sequence). This sequence joins TRBV19 and TRBJ2-7; D might be TRBD1 or TRBD2, each matching 7 bases. Sequencing used PBMCs, obtained from a glioma patient treated with radiotherapy, temozolomide or both. The sequence derives from a man younger than 45 with glioma. The DNA for the CDR3 is TGTGCCAGTAGTATAGCGTTCCAGGGGGGGAGCTACGAGCAGTACTTC. Encoded protein: CASSIAFQGGSYEQYF.